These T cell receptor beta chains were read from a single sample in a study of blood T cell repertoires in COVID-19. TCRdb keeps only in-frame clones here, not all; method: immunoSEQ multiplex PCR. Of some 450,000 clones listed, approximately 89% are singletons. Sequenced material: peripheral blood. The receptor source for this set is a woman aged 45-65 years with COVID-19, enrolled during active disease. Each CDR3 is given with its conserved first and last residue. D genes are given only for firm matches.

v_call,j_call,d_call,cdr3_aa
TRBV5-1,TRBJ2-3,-,CASSPRTHQVDTQYF
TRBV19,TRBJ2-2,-,CASSTLTGELFF
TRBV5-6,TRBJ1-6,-,CASSAQTGLSYNSPLHF
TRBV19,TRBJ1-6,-,CASSMGGRDSPLHF
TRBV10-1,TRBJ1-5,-,CASSGGHQPQHF
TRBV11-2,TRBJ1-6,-,CASSQLRGSWESPLHF
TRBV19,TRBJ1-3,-,CASSMWQEGAGNTIYF
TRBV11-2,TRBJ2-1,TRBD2,CASSLSGTSGGSKYNEQFF
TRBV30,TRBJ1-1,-,CAWSVGVNTEAFF
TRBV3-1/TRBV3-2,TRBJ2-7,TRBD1,CASSQGPGQSYEQYF
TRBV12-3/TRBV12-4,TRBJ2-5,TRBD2,CASSSGTKETQYF
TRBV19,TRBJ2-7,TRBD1,CASSIGVVGTGSPEQYF
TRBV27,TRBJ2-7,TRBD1,CASSVAGTGVYSYEQYF
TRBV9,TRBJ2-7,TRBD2,CASSSSGGQTYEQYF